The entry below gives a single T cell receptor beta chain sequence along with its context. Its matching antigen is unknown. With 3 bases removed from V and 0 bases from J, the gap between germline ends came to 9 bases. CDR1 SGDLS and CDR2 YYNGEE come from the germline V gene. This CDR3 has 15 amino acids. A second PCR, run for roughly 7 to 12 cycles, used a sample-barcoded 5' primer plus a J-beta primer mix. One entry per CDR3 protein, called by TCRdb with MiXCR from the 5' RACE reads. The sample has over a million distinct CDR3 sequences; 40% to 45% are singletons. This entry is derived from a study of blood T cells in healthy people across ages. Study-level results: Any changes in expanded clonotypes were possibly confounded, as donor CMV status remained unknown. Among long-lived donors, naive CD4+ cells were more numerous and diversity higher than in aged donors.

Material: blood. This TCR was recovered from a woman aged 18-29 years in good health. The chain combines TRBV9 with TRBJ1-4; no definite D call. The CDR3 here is CASSARSATNEKLFF. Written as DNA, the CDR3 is TGTGCCAGCAGCGCCCGTTCTGCAACTAATGAAAAACTGTTTTTT.